This T cell receptor (beta chain) appears in the sequencing data of a study of cytomegalovirus exposure and HLA in healthy donors. On the study more broadly: HLA-typed donors were the source of tens of millions of unique TCRs held in an early data release. Study results and caveats: A later analysis, which compared TCR beta chains of equal frequency, found the HLA-associated ones more clonally expanded.

V was cut by 7 bases and J by 3 bases, with 17 bases left in between. Germline V gives CDR1 MNHNS, CDR2 SASEGT. This CDR3 comprises 15 residues. The PCR was carried out with 60 Vbeta primers and 13 Jbeta primers. Produced via immunoSEQ multiplex PCR; TCRdb's table is partial and in-frame only. The profile covers about 200,000 clones, with 79% appearing a single time and approximately 4.4% taken by the ten largest. This clone was observed a few times. The antigen is undetermined. The TCR was taken from a woman under 40 in good health and CMV-seropositive. What was sequenced was PBMCs. The chain combines TRBV6-1 with TRBJ2-3; a possible D gene is TRBD2 (6 bases). Here the CDR3 DNA reads TGTGCCAGCACTTTGGGGGGACCGATTACAGATACGCAGTATTTT. Translating it yields CASTLGGPITDTQYF.